This paragraph reports one T cell receptor (beta chain). What it recognizes is unknown. This entry belongs to a study of cytomegalovirus exposure and HLA in healthy donors. In germline, CDR1 is SGHRS, CDR2 YFSETQ. CDR3 length: 15 amino acids. V trimming: 3 bases; J trimming: 0 bases; junction bases outside the gene matches: 6. Study-level points and caveats: In a later analysis, first-cohort TCR clusters were found to tend to co-occur in the 130 or so validation repertoires. TCR beta chains numbering 150 to 200 were designated cytomegalovirus-associated.

Clones were sequenced by immunoSEQ multiplex PCR, and TCRdb holds only the in-frame ones, with some missing. The sample has about 71,000 clones; about 94% are singletons. The donors were members of the validation cohort, which comprised around 110 subjects and was separate from the first cohort of 670 or so subjects. The origin of this receptor is a man aged 18 to 29 in good health and CMV-seropositive. The specimen sequenced was PBMCs. The chain joins TRBV5-1 to TRBJ2-7; 7 nucleotides line up with TRBD2. Written as DNA, the CDR3 is TGCGCCAGCAGCTCCGGACTAGGGAGCTCCTACGAGCAGTACTTC. Its translation: CASSSGLGSSYEQYF.